The 24 T cell receptor beta chains below were found in one sample sequenced in a study of radiation and T cells in renal cell carcinoma. Sequenced by immunoSEQ multiplex PCR; TCRdb stores in-frame clones only, minus some. Of 120,000 or so clones in the sample, roughly four fifths were seen once. Time point of the sample: blood 2 weeks post-SBRT. Treatment here: 15 Gy SBRT to primary tumor, nephrectomy 4 weeks later. The sequences come from blood, collected from a patient whose treatment included radiotherapy and nephrectomy. The receptor source for this set is a woman aged 60-75 years with renal cell carcinoma.

The genes are TRBV2 and TRBJ1-2; D might be TRBD1 (5 bases). The CDR3 covers 11 residues. Germline CDR1 is SNHLY and CDR2 is FYNNEI. Trimming pared 4 bases from V and 5 bases from J, leaving 5 bases between. In DNA, the CDR3 is TGTGCCAGCAGTGGGGGGTATGGCTACACCTTC. Translated, it gives CASSGGYGYTF.

On this clone itself: Sequence at one end of the junction differs from germline and may be a read error. The chain is built from TRBV7-7 and TRBJ2-1; D is perhaps TRBD1 or TRBD2 (5 bases each). The CDR3 is 16 residues long. Germline-derived CDR1 and CDR2 are SSHAT and FNYEAQ (reference sequence). The CDR3 DNA reads TGTGCTAGCAGCCCCACCCCGGGACCCCACTACAATGAGCAGTTCTTC. Translation gives CASSPTPGPHYNEQFF.

This clone was found a few times. The chain links TRBV7-3 to TRBJ1-1; possibly TRBD1 for D (5 bases). From germline, CDR1 is SGHTA and CDR2 FQGTGA. The germline V and J ends were trimmed by 2 bases and 4 bases, with 11 bases remaining between them. CDR3 length: 14 residues. In nucleotides, the CDR3 is TGTGCCAGCAGCTTAGGAGGGGCGGGCACTGAAGCTTTCTTT. It yields the protein CASSLGGAGTEAFF.

This clone is a singleton in its sample. V is TRBV5-4 and J is TRBJ2-5; 9 nucleotides match TRBD1. The CDR3 runs to 16 residues. CDR1 and CDR2 from the germline V gene are SGHNT and YYREEE (reference sequence). Trimming took 3 bases from V and 5 from J; bases not matched to a gene: 11. CDR3 sequence reads: CASSSGAGQGDETQYF. CDR3 nucleotide sequence: TGTGCCAGCAGCTCCGGGGCGGGACAGGGTGATGAGACCCAGTACTTC.

This sequence joins TRBV4-2 and TRBJ2-3; the match to TRBD2 covers 10 bases. Germline CDR1 reads LGHNA; CDR2 reads YNFKEQ. The CDR3 length is 18 residues. V shed 2 bases and J 0 bases; nucleotides not matched to a gene: 8. The CDR3 spells CASSQSPSGGKSTDTQYF. The CDR3 nucleotides are TGTGCCAGCAGCCAATCTCCTAGCGGGGGAAAAAGCACAGATACGCAGTATTTT.

This chain uses TRBV19 with TRBJ2-1; 7 nucleotides agree with TRBD2. Per germline, CDR1 LNHDA and CDR2 SQIVND (reference sequence). The CDR3 has 13 residues. Germline trimming cut 3 bases from V and 9 bases from J; bases unmatched to any gene: 5. This CDR3 is CASSILRGVEQFF. The CDR3 DNA sequence: TGTGCCAGTAGTATCCTCCGGGGGGTTGAGCAGTTCTTC.

The rearrangement uses TRBV15 and TRBJ2-7; 7 positions match TRBD1. The germline CDR1 and CDR2 sequences are LNHNV and YYDKDF (reference sequence). The CDR3 is 15 residues long. V shed 0 bases, J shed 4 bases, and the junction held 6 bases outside the gene matches. DNA for the CDR3: TGTGCCACCAGCAGAGACCGGGACAGTATTTACGAGCAGTACTTC. Amino acids: CATSRDRDSIYEQYF.

This clone was seen just once. The chain uses TRBV9 and TRBJ2-1, with 8 bases aligning to TRBD2. Germline CDR1 SGDLS, CDR2 YYNGEE. V was clipped by 0 bases and J by 3 bases; unmatched bases: 5. CDR3 length: 16 residues. CDR3 in DNA: TGTGCCAGCAGCGTAGGAAGTAGCGGGGACTACAATGAGCAGTTCTTC. Its protein product is CASSVGSSGDYNEQFF.

The V call is TRBV10-3, the J call TRBJ1-2; possibly TRBD1 for D (5 bases). This CDR3 is 15 amino acids long. Trimming cost V 11 bases and J 4 bases, with 23 bases left between them. The germline gives CDR1 ENHRY, CDR2 SYGVKD. Here the CDR3 reads CAPPRGRTGFYGYTF. In nucleotides, the CDR3 is TGTGCCCCTCCAAGGGGCCGAACCGGGTTCTATGGCTACACCTTC.

This clone showed up just a few times. This rearrangement joins TRBV28 to TRBJ2-5, with a tentative D call TRBD2 (7 bases). Trimming left V 0 bases short and J 5 bases short, with 13 bases between. This CDR3 is built from 15 residues. Germline V gene lookup returns CDR1 MDHEN and CDR2 SYDVKM. The CDR3 bases are TGTGCCAGCAGTTTATGGCCGGGGGGCGGTGAGACCCAGTACTTC. It specifies CASSLWPGGGETQYF. Filled out from reference TRBV28 and TRBJ2-5, the complete variable domain reads DVKVTQSSRYLVKRTGEKVFLECVQDMDHENMFWYRQDPGLGLRLIYFSYDVKMKEKGDIPEGYSVSREKKERFSLILESASTNQTSMYLCASSLWPGGGETQYFGPGTRLLVL.

The CDR3 reads CASRFLHEQYF. DNA of the CDR3: TGTGCCAGCAGGTTTCTCCACGAGCAGTACTTC. This rearrangement joins TRBV5-6 to TRBJ2-7, with D unclear. The germline V and J ends were trimmed by 5 bases and 5 bases, with 8 bases remaining between them. The CDR3 loop spans 11 amino acids. CDR1 is SGHDT and CDR2 is YYEEEE in the germline V gene.

The rearrangement links TRBV6-6 to TRBJ2-6, with D unresolved. The CDR3 extends over 16 amino acids. Germline V gene sequence: CDR1 MNHNY, CDR2 SVGAGI (reference sequence). The V end was cut by 6 bases, the J end by 1 base, with 13 bases between. This CDR3 reads CASRRGKESGANVLTF. The CDR3, as DNA: TGTGCCAGCAGGCGCGGAAAGGAGTCTGGGGCCAACGTCCTGACTTTC.

The DNA of the CDR3 is TGTGCCAGCAGTGCTGAAGGCACGAATTCTGGAGCTTTCTTT. This translates into CASSAEGTNSGAFF. This chain connects TRBV6-1 to TRBJ1-1; D is unresolved. Germline CDR1 reads MNHNS; CDR2 reads SASEGT. V lost 4 bases and J 10 bases, leaving 19 bases between the germline ends. CDR3 length: 14 amino acids.

The chain has TRBV28 and TRBJ2-7; 7 positions match TRBD1. V gave up 10 bases and J gave up 3 bases; unmatched junction bases: 9. The length of the CDR3 is 13 residues. Germline V gives CDR1 MDHEN, CDR2 SYDVKM. CDR3 sequence (DNA): TGTGCCATGTTACAGGGGATGATCTACGAGCAGTACTTC. Translating it yields CAMLQGMIYEQYF.

The genes are TRBV19 and TRBJ2-3, with 7 bases fitting TRBD1. CDR1 and CDR2 from the germline V gene are LNHDA and SQIVND (reference sequence). This CDR3 region has 12 residues. After removal of 7 bases from V and 8 bases from J, the junction contained 6 bases not matched to a gene. The CDR3 reads CASTGTVGTQYF. The CDR3 DNA reads TGTGCCAGTACCGGGACAGTCGGTACGCAGTATTTT.

This sequence joins TRBV19 and TRBJ1-1; no reliable D call. The germline gives CDR1 LNHDA, CDR2 SQIVND (reference sequence). The CDR3 extends over 15 amino acids. V was shortened by 4 bases and J by 4 bases, with 16 bases between the two germline ends. CDR3 DNA sequence: TGTGCCAGTAGTACACGGCAGGACTTACTCACTGAAGCTTTCTTT. It codes for CASSTRQDLLTEAFF.

The rearrangement joins TRBV5-1 to TRBJ1-1; TRBD1 aligns across 7 bases. This CDR3 is built from 14 residues. The V gene's germline CDR1 is SGHRS and CDR2 YFSETQ. With 4 bases clipped from V and 1 base from J, the junction kept 4 bases outside the gene matches. CDR3 sequence: CASSVGTANTEAFF. The CDR3 nucleotides are TGCGCCAGCAGCGTGGGGACAGCGAACACTGAAGCTTTCTTT.

The chain links TRBV6-6 to TRBJ2-7; TRBD1 aligns across 12 bases. CDR1 is MNHNY and CDR2 is SVGAGI in the germline V gene (reference sequence). Trimming removed 6 bases from V and 5 bases from J; junction bases left unmatched: 8. The CDR3 totals 15 residues. The CDR3, as DNA: TGTGCCAGCAGGGACTCCGGGACAGGGGGCGACGAGCAGTACTTC. It encodes CASRDSGTGGDEQYF.

This clone was seen just once. V gene TRBV7-2 combines with J gene TRBJ2-1; D is unresolved. The CDR3 runs to 13 residues. Per germline, CDR1 SGHTA and CDR2 FQGNSA. The V end lost 4 bases, the J end lost 0 bases, and 4 bases lay between the germline ends. The CDR3 DNA sequence: TGTGCCAGCAGCTCGAGCTCCTACAATGAGCAGTTCTTC. This sequence encodes CASSSSSYNEQFF.

The genes are TRBV30 and TRBJ1-5, with TRBD1 matching 7 bases. CDR1 GTSNPN and CDR2 SVGIG come from the germline V gene (reference sequence). Losses at the gene ends were 0 bases for V and 7 bases for J; bases not matched to a gene: 24. The CDR3 runs 20 residues. CDR3 coding DNA: TGTGCCTGGAGTGTACAATCGCCGGACAGGTGGGATGGGAACAGCCAGCCCCAGCATTTT. Amino acid sequence: CAWSVQSPDRWDGNSQPQHF.

The CDR3 DNA reads TGTGCCAGCAGCTTGGTTCCGGGGGCCGCTGGAAACACCATATATTTT. This gives the protein CASSLVPGAAGNTIYF. V gene TRBV5-8 combines with J gene TRBJ1-3, with TRBD1 as a possible D gene (6 bases). V was trimmed by 0 bases and J by 2 bases, leaving 12 bases between them. Germline V gene lookup returns CDR1 SGHTS and CDR2 YDEGEE. This CDR3 spans 16 amino acids. Together with reference TRBV5-8 and TRBJ1-3, the CDR3 gives the full variable domain: EAGVTQSPTHLIKTRGQQATLRCSPISGHTSVYWYQQALGLGLQFLLWYDEGEERNRGNFPPRFSGRQFPNYSSELNVNALELEDSALYLCASSLVPGAAGNTIYFGEGSWLTVV.

The V and J genes are TRBV7-3 and TRBJ2-1, with TRBD2 identical over 10 bases. Germline CDR1 SGHTA, CDR2 FQGTGA. The CDR3 is 15 residues long. V lost 5 bases and J lost 7; bases outside the gene matches: 8. The CDR3 bases are TGTGCCAGCAGCCGCAGCGGGGGGGCGAATAATGAGCAGTTCTTC. Translated: CASSRSGGANNEQFF.

V usage is TRBV9 and J usage is TRBJ2-3; 11 bases match TRBD2. Losses at the gene ends were 1 base for V and 3 bases for J; bases not matched to a gene: 1. Germline V CDR1 and CDR2: SGDLS, YYNGEE. The CDR3 covers 15 residues. The CDR3 DNA reads TGTGCCAGCAGCGTAAGACTAGCGGGGACAGATACGCAGTATTTT. The encoded protein is CASSVRLAGTDTQYF. Filled out from reference TRBV9 and TRBJ2-3, the complete variable domain reads DSGVTQTPKHLITATGQRVTLRCSPRSGDLSVYWYQQSLDQGLQFLIQYYNGEERAKGNILERFSAQQFPDLHSELNLSSLELGDSALYFCASSVRLAGTDTQYFGPGTRLTVL.

V is TRBV7-6 and J is TRBJ1-3; TRBD1 might be the D (5 bases). Germline loops: CDR1 SGHVS, CDR2 FNYEAQ. V was cut by 0 bases and J by 0 bases, with 9 bases left in between. The CDR3 sequence is 16 residues long. The CDR3 spells CASSLARQLSGNTIYF. Here the CDR3 DNA reads TGTGCCAGCAGCTTAGCCCGACAGCTCTCTGGAAACACCATATATTTT.